This TCR beta chain was documented in a study of OX40 agonist ivuxolimab in advanced cancers. Study summary: Intravenous ivuxolimab was administered to patients every 2 weeks at 0.01 to 10 mg/kg. Participants averaged about 66 years of age (range about 23 to 80) and were approximately 81% male. Cancers in dose escalation were hepatocellular, melanoma, renal cell and head and neck.

Study-level findings and limits: Some of the nonresponding patients also showed low levels of normalized T-cell clonal expansion.

Clones were sequenced by immunoSEQ multiplex PCR, and TCRdb holds only the in-frame ones, with some missing. The profile shows around 150,000 clones, about nine tenths of them singletons. Comment on this clone: Its antigen is as yet unknown.

This clonotype was sampled from an adult with an advanced solid tumor such as melanoma, head and neck, liver or kidney cancer. The sequenced sample was CD4+ or CD8+ T cells sorted from blood, obtained in a trial of the OX40 agonist ivuxolimab.

The CDR3 nucleotides read TGTGCCAGCGAAACTAGCGGGAGTCGCTCCTACAATGAGCAGTTCTTC. Protein: CASETSGSRSYNEQFF. The gene calls are TRBV28 and TRBJ2-1; 11 nucleotides line up with TRBD2. Germline V gene lookup returns CDR1 MDHEN and CDR2 SYDVKM. CDR3 length equals 16 residues. V gave up 8 bases and J gave up 0 bases; unmatched junction bases: 6.